Listed below are T cell receptor beta chains from one sample, sequenced in a study of T-cell reconstitution after alpha-beta-depleted transplantation in children. TCRdb ran MiXCR on the PCR reads and lists one entry per CDR3 protein. The table shows some 200,000 distinct CDR3 sequences, with more than 12% occurring only once. Sample: PBMCs from the stem cell graft donor, taken from the stem cell graft. All receptors come from a human donor who donated a stem cell graft to a child with acute lymphoblastic leukemia. The CDR3 runs from the conserved cysteine through the conserved F or W. The D gene is left open where the match is weak. Size values are once, few and many counts, or a class for expanded clones, and some rows have none.

TRBV30	many	NA	TRBJ1-1	CAWIRHTEAFF	TGTGCCTGGATTAGGCACACTGAAGCTTTCTTT
TRBV6-2/TRBV6-3	NA	TRBD2	TRBJ2-7	CATSRAGGTYEQYF	TGTGCCACGTCCCGGGCGGGAGGTACCTACGAGCAGTACTTC
TRBV27	many	TRBD2	TRBJ2-7	CASSRTSGSSRRDEQYF	TGTGCCAGCAGCCGGACTAGCGGGAGTTCCAGACGTGACGAGCAGTACTTC
TRBV5-1	few	NA	TRBJ2-4	CASSLEAGLAKNIQYF	TGCGCCAGCAGCTTGGAGGCAGGCTTAGCCAAAAACATTCAGTACTTC
TRBV12-3/TRBV12-4	many	TRBD2	TRBJ2-1	CASSWGLDVGNEQFF	TGTGCCAGCAGTTGGGGACTAGATGTAGGCAATGAGCAGTTCTTC
TRBV10-2	many	NA	TRBJ1-4	CASSERGRSEKLFF	TGCGCCAGCAGTGAACGGGGACGTAGCGAAAAACTGTTTTTT
TRBV18	NA	TRBD2	TRBJ2-7	CASSPTSGRVHEQYF	TGTGCCAGCTCACCGACTAGCGGGAGGGTCCACGAGCAGTACTTC
TRBV10-3	NA	NA	TRBJ2-7	CAISEGLAGSYEQYF	TGTGCCATCAGTGAGGGGCTAGCTGGCTCCTACGAGCAGTACTTC
TRBV28	many	NA	TRBJ2-1	CASSFTGNANEQFF	TGTGCCAGCAGTTTTACAGGGAACGCCAATGAGCAGTTCTTC
TRBV5-5	many	TRBD2	TRBJ2-3	CASSPGLAGGPDGTQYF	TGTGCCAGCAGCCCCGGACTAGCGGGAGGTCCAGACGGTACGCAGTATTTT
TRBV4-1	NA	NA	TRBJ1-1	CASSRLAGMLGRGGNTEAFF	TGCGCCAGCAGCCGCTTAGCCGGGATGCTTGGCAGGGGCGGGAACACTGAAGCTTTCTTT
TRBV3-1	many	TRBD2	TRBJ2-1	CASSPPGGLAGLDEQFF	TGTGCCAGCAGCCCCCCCGGTGGGCTAGCGGGCTTGGATGAGCAGTTCTTC
TRBV24-1	few	NA	TRBJ2-3	CATSEWGVTQYF	TGTGCCACCAGTGAATGGGGGGTTACGCAGTATTTT
TRBV12-3/TRBV12-4	many	NA	TRBJ2-2	CASSNGGLNTGELFF	TGTGCCAGCAGCAATGGGGGACTTAACACCGGGGAGCTGTTTTTT
TRBV15	few	NA	TRBJ2-1	CATSRDFGGAGMEQFF	TGTGCCACCAGCAGAGATTTCGGTGGTGCGGGAATGGAGCAGTTCTTC